This TCR beta chain originates from a study of cytomegalovirus exposure and HLA in healthy donors. The repertoire was sequenced with immunoSEQ multiplex PCR; TCRdb's copy has only in-frame clones and lacks some. Of some 220,000 clones in the sample, around nine tenths were seen once. V dropped 4 bases and J dropped 2; count of bases not matched to a gene: 2. CDR3 size: 13 residues. Per germline, CDR1 LNHDA and CDR2 SQIVND (reference sequence). The sample was PBMCs. The receptor was isolated from a woman younger than 30 in good health and CMV-seronegative. The rearrangement links TRBV19 to TRBJ2-7, with 7 bases lining up with TRBD1. Here the CDR3 reads CASSRDRAYEQYF. The CDR3 nucleotides read TGTGCCAGTAGTAGAGACAGGGCCTACGAGCAGTACTTC. Supplemented by reference TRBV19 and TRBJ2-7, the full variable domain reads DGGITQSPKYLFRKEGQNVTLSCEQNLNHDAMYWYRQDPGQGLRLIYYSQIVNDFQKGDIAEGYSVSREKKESFPLTVTSAQKNPTAFYLCASSRDRAYEQYFGPGTRLTVT.